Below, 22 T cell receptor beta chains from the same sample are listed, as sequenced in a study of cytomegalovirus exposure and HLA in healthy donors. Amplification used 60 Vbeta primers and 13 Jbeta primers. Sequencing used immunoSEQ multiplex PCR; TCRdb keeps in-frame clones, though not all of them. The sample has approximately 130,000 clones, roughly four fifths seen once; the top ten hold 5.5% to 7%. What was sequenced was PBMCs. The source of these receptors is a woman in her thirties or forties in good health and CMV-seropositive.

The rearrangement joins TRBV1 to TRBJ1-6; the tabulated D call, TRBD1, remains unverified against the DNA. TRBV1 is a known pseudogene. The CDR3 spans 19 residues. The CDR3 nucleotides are TGCACCAGCAGCCAAGATTGGGACAGGGACCTCTCCTATAATTCACCCCTCCACTTT. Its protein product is CTSSQDWDRDLSYNSPLHF.

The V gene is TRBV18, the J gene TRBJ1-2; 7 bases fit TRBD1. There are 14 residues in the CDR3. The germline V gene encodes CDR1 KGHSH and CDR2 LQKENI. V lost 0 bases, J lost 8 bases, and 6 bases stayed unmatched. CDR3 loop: CASSPPSRGTGYTF. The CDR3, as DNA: TGTGCCAGCTCACCACCGTCCAGGGGGACGGGCTACACCTTC.

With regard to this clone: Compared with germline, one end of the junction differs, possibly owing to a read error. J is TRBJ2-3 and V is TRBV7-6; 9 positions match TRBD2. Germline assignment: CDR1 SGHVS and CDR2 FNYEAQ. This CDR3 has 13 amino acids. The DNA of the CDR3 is TGTGCCAGCAGCCCCCTAGGCGCGGGGGGGCCGATCTTT. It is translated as CASSPLGAGGPIF.

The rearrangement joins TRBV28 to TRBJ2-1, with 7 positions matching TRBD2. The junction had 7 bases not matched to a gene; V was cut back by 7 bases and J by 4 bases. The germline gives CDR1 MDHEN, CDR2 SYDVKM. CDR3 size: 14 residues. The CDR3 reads CASMGQREYNEQFF. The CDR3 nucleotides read TGTGCCAGCATGGGCCAGCGGGAATACAATGAGCAGTTCTTC.

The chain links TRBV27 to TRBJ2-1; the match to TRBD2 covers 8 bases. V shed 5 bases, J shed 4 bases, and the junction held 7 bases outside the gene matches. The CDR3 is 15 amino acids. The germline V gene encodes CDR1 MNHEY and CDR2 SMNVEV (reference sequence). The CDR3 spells CASSRRLALYNEQFF. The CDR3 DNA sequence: TGTGCCAGCAGTCGAAGACTAGCGTTATACAATGAGCAGTTCTTC.

CDR3 protein: CASTPRGQPYEQYF. Here the CDR3 DNA reads TGTGCCAGCACCCCTAGGGGGCAGCCCTACGAGCAGTACTTC. This rearrangement joins TRBV5-4 to TRBJ2-7, with 7 nucleotides matching TRBD1. In germline, CDR1 is SGHNT, CDR2 YYREEE (reference sequence). This CDR3 has 14 residues. V shed 6 bases and J 2 bases; nucleotides not matched to a gene: 8.

The DNA of the CDR3 is TGTGCCAGCAGCTTATTGAGTGGGAGAGCGGCAGATACGCAGTATTTT. This codes for CASSLLSGRAADTQYF. The rearrangement uses TRBV7-6 and TRBJ2-3; tentative D call: TRBD2 (5 bases). The germline V gene has CDR1 SGHVS and CDR2 FNYEAQ. V lost 2 bases, J lost 4 bases, and 16 bases lay in between. This CDR3 is built from 16 residues.

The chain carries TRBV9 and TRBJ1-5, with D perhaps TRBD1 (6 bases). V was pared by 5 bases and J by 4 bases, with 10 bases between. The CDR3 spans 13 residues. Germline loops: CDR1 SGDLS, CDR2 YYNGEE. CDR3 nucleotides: TGTGCCAGCAGTACGGGACAAAATCAGCCCCAGCATTTT. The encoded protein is CASSTGQNQPQHF.

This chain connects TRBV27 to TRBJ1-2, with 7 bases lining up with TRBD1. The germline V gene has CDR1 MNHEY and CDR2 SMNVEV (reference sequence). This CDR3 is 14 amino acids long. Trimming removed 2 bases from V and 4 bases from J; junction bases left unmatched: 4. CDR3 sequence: CASSLRGLSYGYTF. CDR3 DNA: TGTGCCAGCAGTTTAAGGGGGCTTAGCTATGGCTACACCTTC.

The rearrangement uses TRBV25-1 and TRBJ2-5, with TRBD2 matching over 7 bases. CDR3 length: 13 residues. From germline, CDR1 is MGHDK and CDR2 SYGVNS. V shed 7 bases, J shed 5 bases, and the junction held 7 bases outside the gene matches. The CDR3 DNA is TGTGCCAGCATCACGGGGGGTGGGGAGACCCAGTACTTC. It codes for CASITGGGETQYF.

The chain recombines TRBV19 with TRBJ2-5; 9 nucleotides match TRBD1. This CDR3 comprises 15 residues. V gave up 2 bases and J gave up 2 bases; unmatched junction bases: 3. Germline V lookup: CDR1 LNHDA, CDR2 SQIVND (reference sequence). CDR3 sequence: CASSIRGTGQETQYF. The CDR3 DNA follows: TGTGCCAGTAGTATAAGGGGGACAGGGCAAGAGACCCAGTACTTC. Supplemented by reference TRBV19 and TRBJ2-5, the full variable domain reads DGGITQSPKYLFRKEGQNVTLSCEQNLNHDAMYWYRQDPGQGLRLIYYSQIVNDFQKGDIAEGYSVSREKKESFPLTVTSAQKNPTAFYLCASSIRGTGQETQYFGPGTRLLVL.

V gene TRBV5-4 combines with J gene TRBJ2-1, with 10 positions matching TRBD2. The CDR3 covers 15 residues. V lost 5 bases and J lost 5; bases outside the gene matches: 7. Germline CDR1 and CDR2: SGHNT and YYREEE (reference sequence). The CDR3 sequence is CASSPSGGAHNEQFF. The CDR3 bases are TGTGCCAGCAGTCCAAGCGGGGGGGCCCACAATGAGCAGTTCTTC.

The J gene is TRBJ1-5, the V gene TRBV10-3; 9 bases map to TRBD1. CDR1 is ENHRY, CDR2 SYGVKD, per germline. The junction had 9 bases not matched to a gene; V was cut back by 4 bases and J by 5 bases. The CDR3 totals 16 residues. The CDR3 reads CAISGGMGQGDQPQHF. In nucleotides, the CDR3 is TGTGCCATCAGTGGGGGTATGGGACAGGGCGATCAGCCCCAGCATTTT.

In DNA, the CDR3 is TGTGCCAGCAGCCCCGGACGAGGGTGGGATGAGCAGTTCTTC. As protein: CASSPGRGWDEQFF. The chain has TRBV13 and TRBJ2-1; weak D call: TRBD2 (5 bases). The CDR3 runs to 14 residues. Between the trimmed V and J ends, which lost 5 bases and 8 bases, there was a span of 16 bases. Germline V gives CDR1 PRHDT, CDR2 FYEKMQ (reference sequence).

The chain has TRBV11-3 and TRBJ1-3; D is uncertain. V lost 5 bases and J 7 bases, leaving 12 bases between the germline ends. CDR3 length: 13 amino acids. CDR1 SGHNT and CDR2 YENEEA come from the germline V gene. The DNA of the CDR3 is TGTGCCAGCAGCGGTCCTATTACTAACACCATATATTTT. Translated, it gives CASSGPITNTIYF.

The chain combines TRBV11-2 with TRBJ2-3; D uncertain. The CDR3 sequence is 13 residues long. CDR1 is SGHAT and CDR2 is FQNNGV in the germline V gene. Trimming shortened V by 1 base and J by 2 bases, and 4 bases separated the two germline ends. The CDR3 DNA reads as TGTGCCAGCAGCTTAGTATACACAGATACGCAGTATTTT. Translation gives CASSLVYTDTQYF.

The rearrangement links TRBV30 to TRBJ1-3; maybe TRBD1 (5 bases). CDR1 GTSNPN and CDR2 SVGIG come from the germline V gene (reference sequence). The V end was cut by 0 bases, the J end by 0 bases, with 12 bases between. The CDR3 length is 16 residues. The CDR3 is CAWSVRGGISGNTIYF. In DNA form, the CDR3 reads TGTGCCTGGAGTGTACGTGGGGGGATCTCTGGAAACACCATATATTTT. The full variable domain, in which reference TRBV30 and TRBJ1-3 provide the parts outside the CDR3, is SQTIHQWPATLVQPVGSPLSLECTVEGTSNPNLYWYRQAAGRGLQLLFYSVGIGQISSEVPQNLSASRPQDRQFILSSKKLLLSDSGFYLCAWSVRGGISGNTIYFGEGSWLTVV.

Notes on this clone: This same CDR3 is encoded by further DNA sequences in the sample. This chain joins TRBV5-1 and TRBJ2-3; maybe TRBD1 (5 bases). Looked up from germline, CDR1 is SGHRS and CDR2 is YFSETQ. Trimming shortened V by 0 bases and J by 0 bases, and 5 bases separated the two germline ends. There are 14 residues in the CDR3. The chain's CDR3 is CASSLGQSTDTQYF. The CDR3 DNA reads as TGCGCCAGCAGCTTGGGACAGAGCACAGATACGCAGTATTTT.

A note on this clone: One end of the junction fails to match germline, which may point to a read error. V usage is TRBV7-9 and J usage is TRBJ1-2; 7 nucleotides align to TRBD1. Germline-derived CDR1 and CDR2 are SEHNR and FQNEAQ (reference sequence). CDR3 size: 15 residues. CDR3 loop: CASSLEGQVVYGYPF. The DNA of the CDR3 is TGTGCCAGCAGCTTAGAAGGACAGGTGGTATATGGCTACCCCTTC.

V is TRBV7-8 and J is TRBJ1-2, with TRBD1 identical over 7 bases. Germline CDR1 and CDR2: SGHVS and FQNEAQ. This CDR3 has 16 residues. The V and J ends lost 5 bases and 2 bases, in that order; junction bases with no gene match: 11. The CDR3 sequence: CASSLSRTGENYGYTF. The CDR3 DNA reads TGTGCCAGCAGCCTCAGTCGGACAGGCGAGAACTATGGCTACACCTTC.

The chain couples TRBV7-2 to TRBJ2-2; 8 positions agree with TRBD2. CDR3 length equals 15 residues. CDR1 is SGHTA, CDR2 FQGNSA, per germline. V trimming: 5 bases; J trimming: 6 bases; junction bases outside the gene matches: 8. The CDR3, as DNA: TGTGCCAGCAGCCCACGAGCGGGAGTCCCCGGGGAGCTGTTTTTT. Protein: CASSPRAGVPGELFF.

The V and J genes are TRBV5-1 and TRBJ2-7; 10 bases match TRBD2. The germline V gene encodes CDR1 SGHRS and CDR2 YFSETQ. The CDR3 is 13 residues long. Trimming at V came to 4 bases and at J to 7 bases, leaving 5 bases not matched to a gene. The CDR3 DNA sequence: TGCGCCAGCAGCACCGGACTAGCGGAAGAGCAGTACTTC. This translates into CASSTGLAEEQYF.